Below are 6 T cell receptor beta chains sequenced from a single sample in a study of blood T cell repertoires in COVID-19 (dated by TCRdb to about 2020). The library was produced with the immunoSEQ multiplex PCR assay. The clones in this table, taken by TCRdb from immuneACCESS, are in-frame only. Not every clone is retained; where verified, under half of the shortfall comes from an unresolved V gene, and the cause of the rest is unknown. The sample records some 200,000 clones, roughly 87% of which are singletons. The ten largest make up about 6.5% of the sample. Sequencing input: peripheral blood. The source of these receptors is a woman aged 40 to 50 with acute or convalescent COVID-19.

This chain joins TRBV18 and TRBJ2-1, with TRBD2 matching over 8 bases. Unmatched junction bases numbered 3, after V lost 1 base and J lost 4 bases. The CDR3 has 15 amino acids. The V gene's germline CDR1 is KGHSH and CDR2 LQKENI. CDR3 amino acids: CASSPLAGTYNEQFF. Here the CDR3 DNA reads TGTGCCAGCTCACCACTAGCGGGAACTTACAATGAGCAGTTCTTC.

As DNA, the CDR3 is TGTGCCAGCAGCCTAGTAGCGGGGAGCTCCTACGAGCAGTACTTC. This sequence encodes CASSLVAGSSYEQYF. The rearrangement uses TRBV7-3 and TRBJ2-7; 8 bases line up with TRBD2. The CDR3 extends over 15 amino acids. Trimming removed 5 bases from V and 0 bases from J; junction bases left unmatched: 6. Germline lookup yields CDR1 SGHTA and CDR2 FQGTGA.

CDR3 region: CAISDLTGGGNEQFF. The CDR3 bases are TGTGCCATCAGTGACCTGACAGGGGGGGGGAATGAGCAGTTCTTC. This chain connects TRBV10-3 to TRBJ2-1, with 9 bases fitting TRBD1. The CDR3 length is 15 residues. CDR1 and CDR2 (germline): ENHRY, SYGVKD. Unmatched junction bases numbered 7, after V lost 3 bases and J lost 7 bases.

This chain's CDR3 is CAWSVGANQPQHF. The CDR3 nucleotides are TGTGCCTGGAGTGTGGGGGCAAATCAGCCCCAGCATTTT. The chain employs TRBV30 and TRBJ1-5, with D tentatively TRBD1 (6 bases). This CDR3 is built from 13 residues. Germline CDR1 and CDR2: GTSNPN and SVGIG (reference sequence). V was clipped by 0 bases and J by 4 bases, with 7 bases between them.

As for this clone: Other nucleotide sequences from this sample produce the same CDR3. The rearrangement joins TRBV10-3 to TRBJ2-7; TRBD2 matches 8 bases. Trimming took 10 bases from V and 1 from J; bases not matched to a gene: 12. From germline, CDR1 is ENHRY and CDR2 SYGVKD. CDR3 length: 15 residues. The CDR3 nucleotides are TGTGCCACCCGGGGGGGGGTCGGGATTTCCTACGAGCAGTACTTC. It yields the protein CATRGGVGISYEQYF.

The rearrangement uses TRBV7-9 and TRBJ2-3; D call uncertain. This CDR3 region has 16 residues. V was trimmed by 4 bases and J by 2 bases, leaving 16 bases between them. Germline V CDR1 and CDR2: SEHNR, FQNEAQ (reference sequence). For the CDR3, the DNA is TGTGCCAGCAGCTCTAAACACCTAGACGACACAGATACGCAGTATTTT. Translated: CASSSKHLDDTDTQYF.